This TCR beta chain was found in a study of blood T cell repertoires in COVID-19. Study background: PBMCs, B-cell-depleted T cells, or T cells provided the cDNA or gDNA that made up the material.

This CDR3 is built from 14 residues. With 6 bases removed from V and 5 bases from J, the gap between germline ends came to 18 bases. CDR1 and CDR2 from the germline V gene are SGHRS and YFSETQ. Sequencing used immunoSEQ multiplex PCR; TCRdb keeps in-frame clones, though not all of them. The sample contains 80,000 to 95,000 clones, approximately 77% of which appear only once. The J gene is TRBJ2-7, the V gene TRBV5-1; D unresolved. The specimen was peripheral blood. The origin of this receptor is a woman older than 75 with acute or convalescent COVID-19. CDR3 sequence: CASTEPGGFDEQYF. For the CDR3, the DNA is TGCGCCAGCACGGAACCAGGTGGATTCGACGAGCAGTACTTC.